The TCR beta chain described here comes from a study of CD8 T cells in Susac syndrome. Reverse transcription of roughly 0.45 to 1 ug RNA was carried out with random hexamers. Amplification of TCR beta CDR3 used immunoSEQ multiplex PCR across 54 Vbeta and 13 Jbeta. TCRdb processed the immunoSEQ multiplex PCR reads anew with MiXCR; each CDR3 protein has one entry. This table has a few hundred thousand distinct CDR3 sequences, 95% appearing once. The V end lost 0 bases, the J end lost 5 bases, and 11 bases lay between the germline ends. The germline gives CDR1 SNHLY, CDR2 FYNNEI. CDR3 length: 15 amino acids. From blood CD8+ and CD4+ T cells, the TCR beta chain was sequenced. The authors negatively isolated CD8+ and CD4+ T cells and FACS-enriched TEMRA cells.

This TCR was recovered from a human donor with multiple sclerosis. The sequencing sample was made of CD4+ T cells from PBMCs. This rearrangement joins TRBV2 to TRBJ1-5; no clear D gene. The CDR3: CASSEAQVSYQPQHF. CDR3 DNA: TGTGCCAGCAGTGAAGCGCAGGTCAGCTATCAGCCCCAGCATTTT.